Following are 26 T cell receptor beta chains from one sample sequenced in a study of cytomegalovirus exposure and HLA in healthy donors. The study ran its PCR with 60 Vbeta and 13 Jbeta primers. Profiling relied on immunoSEQ multiplex PCR, and the TCRdb table lists in-frame clones only, not all of them. The sample holds some 190,000 clones, about 79% seen once. Specimen: PBMCs. These receptors were taken from a man younger than 35 in good health and CMV-seronegative.

The rearrangement links TRBV10-3 to TRBJ1-1; 8 bases match TRBD1. The CDR3 runs to 14 residues. V lost 7 bases and J lost 4; bases outside the gene matches: 8. From germline, CDR1 is ENHRY and CDR2 SYGVKD. The CDR3 DNA sequence: TGTGCCATCAACCCAGGGGGCGCGGGCACTGAAGCTTTCTTT. Translated: CAINPGGAGTEAFF.

This chain links TRBV28 with TRBJ2-6, with D possibly matching TRBD1 (5 bases). V lost 3 bases to trimming and J lost 1 base, with 7 bases between them. CDR3 size: 15 residues. The germline V gene encodes CDR1 MDHEN and CDR2 SYDVKM. The CDR3 coding sequence is TGTGCCAGCAGTTTCGCAGGGTCTGGGGCCAACGTCCTGACTTTC. Translated: CASSFAGSGANVLTF.

This rearrangement joins TRBV5-4 to TRBJ1-1; D unclear. The CDR3 loop spans 15 amino acids. Deletions cut 4 bases from V and 0 bases from J, with 13 bases between. CDR1 and CDR2 (germline): SGHNT, YYREEE (reference sequence). CDR3 region: CASSTPGAVNTEAFF. In DNA form, the CDR3 reads TGTGCCAGCAGCACTCCGGGAGCTGTGAACACTGAAGCTTTCTTT.

In its sample, this clone was seen a few times. The V and J genes are TRBV2 and TRBJ1-3; D is unresolved. This CDR3 has 15 residues. Germline-derived CDR1 and CDR2 are SNHLY and FYNNEI. Trimming took 2 bases from V and 0 from J, leaving 8 bases between them. In DNA form, the CDR3 reads TGTGCCAGCAGTGAACGGGTTTTCTCTGGAAACACCATATATTTT. It is translated as CASSERVFSGNTIYF.

DNA of the CDR3: TGTGCCAGCAGCCGTCCGGACTTTTATGGCTACACCTTC. This codes for CASSRPDFYGYTF. The rearrangement joins TRBV6-5 to TRBJ1-2; D remains unclear. V shed 6 bases and J shed 5 bases, with 13 bases lying between them. There are 13 residues in the CDR3. The germline gives CDR1 MNHEY, CDR2 SVGAGI.

The chain joins TRBV6-5 to TRBJ1-2, with 10 positions matching TRBD1. The trim removed 2 bases at V and 9 bases at J, leaving 3 bases unmatched. The CDR3 sequence is 13 residues long. Germline CDR1 MNHEY, CDR2 SVGAGI. CDR3 nucleotide sequence: TGTGCCAGCAGTTACGGGACAGGGGACAGCTACACCTTC. Protein product: CASSYGTGDSYTF.

This clone was seen more than once but under ten times. V usage is TRBV7-2 and J usage is TRBJ2-7, with 9 bases matching TRBD2. The germline V gene encodes CDR1 SGHTA and CDR2 FQGNSA. V dropped 8 bases and J dropped 5; count of bases not matched to a gene: 7. The length of the CDR3 is 13 residues. Here the CDR3 reads CASGLAGVDEQYF. The CDR3 DNA reads TGTGCCAGCGGATTAGCGGGAGTGGACGAGCAGTACTTC.

The rearrangement uses TRBV9 and TRBJ2-5, with 9 bases identical to TRBD2. J lost 5 bases, V lost 4 bases, and 9 bases had no gene match. Germline-derived CDR1 and CDR2 are SGDLS and YYNGEE. This CDR3 is 15 amino acids long. Here the CDR3 DNA reads TGTGCCAGCAGCCCCGTTGCGGGGGGGCTGGAGACCCAGTACTTC. It is translated as CASSPVAGGLETQYF.

The DNA of the CDR3 is TGTGCCAGTACCAGGGGGCGTAATCAGCCCCAGCATTTT. Its protein is CASTRGRNQPQHF. The chain uses TRBV19 and TRBJ1-5; 8 bases align to TRBD1. The CDR3 has 13 residues. CDR1 and CDR2 from the germline V gene are LNHDA and SQIVND (reference sequence). V gave up 7 bases and J gave up 4 bases; unmatched junction bases: 3.

This rearrangement joins TRBV15 to TRBJ2-7; 11 nucleotides align to TRBD1. Germline loops: CDR1 LNHNV, CDR2 YYDKDF (reference sequence). This CDR3 spans 14 amino acids. V lost 5 bases and J lost 6; bases outside the gene matches: 6. In DNA, the CDR3 is TGTGCCACCAGCGAGATGGACAGGGGGCGCGAGCAGTACTTC. Translating it yields CATSEMDRGREQYF.

The J gene is TRBJ2-4, the V gene TRBV28, with TRBD2 as a possible D gene (6 bases). The length of the CDR3 is 17 residues. Germline CDR1 is MDHEN and CDR2 is SYDVKM. The V end was cut by 3 bases, the J end by 0 bases, with 15 bases between. CDR3 in amino acids: CASSFGGKLTAKNIQYF. In nucleotides, the CDR3 is TGTGCCAGCAGTTTCGGCGGGAAACTTACAGCCAAAAACATTCAGTACTTC.

V gene TRBV28 combines with J gene TRBJ2-1, with D maybe TRBD1 (6 bases). This CDR3 is built from 16 residues. Germline CDR1 reads MDHEN; CDR2 reads SYDVKM. V lost 4 bases and J lost 0, with 13 bases in between. The CDR3 spells CASSSGQLRSYNEQFF. The CDR3 DNA reads TGTGCCAGCAGTTCCGGACAGCTCCGCTCCTACAATGAGCAGTTCTTC. Complete variable domain (other parts from reference TRBV28 and TRBJ2-1): DVKVTQSSRYLVKRTGEKVFLECVQDMDHENMFWYRQDPGLGLRLIYFSYDVKMKEKGDIPEGYSVSREKKERFSLILESASTNQTSMYLCASSSGQLRSYNEQFFGPGTRLTVL.

Turning to this clone: The junction differs from germline at one of its ends, possibly a read error. V and J are TRBV7-7 and TRBJ2-1; 11 nucleotides agree with TRBD1. There are 13 residues in the CDR3. Germline CDR1 and CDR2: SSHAT and FNYEAQ (reference sequence). The CDR3, as DNA: TGTGCTAGCAGCTCGGGACAGGGGGTCGCGCAGTTCTTC. Encoded protein: CASSSGQGVAQFF.

V gene TRBV6-7 combines with J gene TRBJ2-1, with D perhaps TRBD1 (5 bases). TRBV6-7 is noted as an ORF with a role that remains uncertain. The germline V and J ends were trimmed by 7 bases and 5 bases, with 18 bases remaining between them. The CDR3 spans 15 residues. The DNA of the CDR3 is TGTGCCAGCAAGAGATATTACGACAGCCACAATGAGCAGTTCTTC. Protein sequence: CASKRYYDSHNEQFF.

V is TRBV7-2 and J is TRBJ1-2; a weak D match, TRBD1 (6 bases). CDR1 and CDR2 from the germline V gene are SGHTA and FQGNSA. The CDR3 runs to 14 residues. The V end lost 4 bases, the J end lost 6 bases, and 15 bases lay between the germline ends. The CDR3 sequence: CASSSRTDRHGYTF. The CDR3 DNA follows: TGTGCCAGCAGCTCGCGGACAGATCGTCATGGCTACACCTTC.

This clone was detected once. The chain uses TRBV11-2 and TRBJ2-1, with 12 bases lining up with TRBD2. This CDR3 is 17 amino acids long. V was pared by 5 bases and J by 9 bases, with 14 bases of the junction left unmatched. CDR1 and CDR2 from the germline V gene are SGHAT and FQNNGV. The CDR3 here is CASSERLAGVGHSEQFF. DNA for the CDR3: TGTGCCAGCAGCGAAAGACTAGCGGGAGTAGGTCATAGTGAGCAGTTCTTC.

The CDR3 nucleotides are TGTGCCAGCAGTAAGGACAGGGGTGAGCAGTACTTC. It specifies CASSKDRGEQYF. The V call is TRBV6-6, the J call TRBJ2-7; 9 nucleotides align to TRBD1. The V and J ends lost 5 bases and 7 bases, in that order; junction bases with no gene match: 3. The CDR3 consists of 12 residues. CDR1 is MNHNY and CDR2 is SVGAGI in the germline V gene (reference sequence).

The V call is TRBV19, the J call TRBJ1-5, with D maybe TRBD1 (5 bases). Trimming shortened V by 5 bases and J by 7 bases, and 12 bases separated the two germline ends. CDR1 and CDR2 from the germline V gene are LNHDA and SQIVND (reference sequence). This CDR3 has 13 amino acids. CDR3 sequence (DNA): TGTGCCAGTAGTGAGCGGGGGGACCAGCCCCAGCATTTT. This encodes CASSERGDQPQHF.

The chain's CDR3 is CASRDSGNTIYF. Written as DNA, the CDR3 is TGTGCCAGCCGGGACTCTGGAAACACCATATATTTT. The genes are TRBV6-6 and TRBJ1-3; D uncertain. The CDR3 runs 12 residues. V lost 8 bases, J lost 0 bases, and 5 bases lay in between. Germline V gene sequence: CDR1 MNHNY, CDR2 SVGAGI (reference sequence).

V is TRBV6-1 and J is TRBJ1-4; tentatively, D is TRBD1 (6 bases). Germline CDR1 and CDR2: MNHNS and SASEGT. This CDR3 region has 16 residues. Between the trimmed V and J ends, which lost 4 bases and 8 bases, there was a span of 20 bases. The CDR3 DNA sequence: TGTGCCAGCAGTGCAACAGGGAGGGCCTGGGGGGAAAAACTGTTTTTT. Protein sequence: CASSATGRAWGEKLFF.

This chain joins TRBV7-2 and TRBJ1-5; D uncertain. Germline V gene lookup returns CDR1 SGHTA and CDR2 FQGNSA. The CDR3 covers 15 residues. Deletions cut 1 base from V and 3 bases from J, with 10 bases between. CDR3 region: CASSLGVDYNQPQHF. The CDR3 nucleotides are TGTGCCAGCAGCTTAGGGGTAGACTACAATCAGCCCCAGCATTTT.

The gene calls are TRBV25-1 and TRBJ2-7, with a tentative D call TRBD1 (6 bases). The CDR3 consists of 15 residues. Germline loops: CDR1 MGHDK, CDR2 SYGVNS. The ends were cut back, 3 bases at V and 2 bases at J, with 14 bases in the middle. The CDR3 sequence: CASSDPGQKTYEQYF. CDR3 in DNA: TGTGCCAGCAGTGACCCGGGACAAAAGACCTACGAGCAGTACTTC.

The V and J genes are TRBV28 and TRBJ1-3, with unresolved D. The CDR3 sequence is 13 residues long. Trimming shortened V by 3 bases and J by 4 bases, and 7 bases separated the two germline ends. Germline assignment: CDR1 MDHEN and CDR2 SYDVKM. The chain's CDR3 is CASSLPGGNTIYF. The CDR3 nucleotides read TGTGCCAGCAGTTTGCCGGGGGGAAACACCATATATTTT.

This clone was recorded once. The V gene is TRBV6-6, the J gene TRBJ1-5, with unresolved D. The CDR3 sequence is 13 residues long. Per the germline V gene, CDR1 is MNHNY and CDR2 is SVGAGI (reference sequence). Trimming left V 8 bases short and J 2 bases short, with 10 bases between. The chain's CDR3 is CASSDNGNQPQHF. CDR3 bases: TGTGCCAGCTCCGACAATGGCAATCAGCCCCAGCATTTT.

J is TRBJ2-5 and V is TRBV18; D gene ambiguous. The CDR3 runs to 14 residues. From germline, CDR1 is KGHSH and CDR2 LQKENI. The ends were cut back, 6 bases at V and 1 base at J, with 12 bases in the middle. CDR3 sequence: CASSPTPVQETQYF. The CDR3 nucleotides read TGTGCCAGCTCCCCCACCCCGGTCCAAGAGACCCAGTACTTC.

This rearrangement joins TRBV28 to TRBJ2-7, with 9 bases matching TRBD2. The CDR3 length is 15 residues. The J segment lost 5 bases and the V segment lost 6 bases, leaving 11 bases of the junction unmatched. Germline CDR1 MDHEN, CDR2 SYDVKM. The CDR3 reads CASRGLREGLDEQYF. CDR3 sequence (DNA): TGTGCCAGCAGGGGATTGCGGGAGGGCCTCGACGAGCAGTACTTC. Drawing the rest from reference TRBV28 and TRBJ2-7, the complete variable domain is DVKVTQSSRYLVKRTGEKVFLECVQDMDHENMFWYRQDPGLGLRLIYFSYDVKMKEKGDIPEGYSVSREKKERFSLILESASTNQTSMYLCASRGLREGLDEQYFGPGTRLTVT.